This T cell receptor (beta chain) was identified during a study of blood T cell repertoires in COVID-19. Study-level background: Both acute and convalescent COVID-19 samples were obtained from the United States, Italy and Spain. Sample material is recorded as cDNA or gDNA derived from T cells, B-cell-depleted T cells, or PBMCs.

Produced via immunoSEQ multiplex PCR; TCRdb's table is partial and in-frame only. There are 25,000 to 35,000 clones in the sample; 65% to 90% occur only once, and over 7.5% lies in the top ten. V shed 2 bases, J shed 0 bases, and the junction held 10 bases outside the gene matches. This CDR3 region has 19 residues. CDR1 and CDR2 from the germline V gene are LNHDA and SQIVND (reference sequence). This receptor was obtained from a man older than 75 with active COVID-19. The V gene is TRBV19, the J gene TRBJ2-1; 10 bases map to TRBD2. The sample consisted of peripheral blood. CDR3 region: CASSIMGLAGASSYNEQFF. In DNA, the CDR3 is TGTGCCAGTAGTATAATGGGCCTAGCGGGGGCCAGCTCCTACAATGAGCAGTTCTTC.